The source of this T cell receptor beta chain is a study of T cell changes during pregnancy in multiple sclerosis. Using immunoSEQ multiplex PCR, the repertoire was profiled, and TCRdb retains in-frame clones only, with some absent. Of roughly 44,000 clones in the sample, approximately 90% are singletons; the top ten hold 5.5% to 6%. This CDR3 is 16 amino acids long. Germline V lookup: CDR1 SNHLY, CDR2 FYNNEI. Losses at the gene ends were 1 base for V and 4 bases for J; bases not matched to a gene: 8. Sequences were derived from CD8+ T cells from peripheral blood mononuclear cells, sampled after pregnancy. The clonotype originates from a female donor in good health, enrolled as a control in a pregnancy study. The chain combines TRBV2 with TRBJ1-1, with 8 bases that match TRBD1. In DNA form, the CDR3 reads TGTGCCAGCAGTGAAGTTGGACGGACAGGGTCCACTGAAGCTTTCTTT. Translated, it gives CASSEVGRTGSTEAFF.